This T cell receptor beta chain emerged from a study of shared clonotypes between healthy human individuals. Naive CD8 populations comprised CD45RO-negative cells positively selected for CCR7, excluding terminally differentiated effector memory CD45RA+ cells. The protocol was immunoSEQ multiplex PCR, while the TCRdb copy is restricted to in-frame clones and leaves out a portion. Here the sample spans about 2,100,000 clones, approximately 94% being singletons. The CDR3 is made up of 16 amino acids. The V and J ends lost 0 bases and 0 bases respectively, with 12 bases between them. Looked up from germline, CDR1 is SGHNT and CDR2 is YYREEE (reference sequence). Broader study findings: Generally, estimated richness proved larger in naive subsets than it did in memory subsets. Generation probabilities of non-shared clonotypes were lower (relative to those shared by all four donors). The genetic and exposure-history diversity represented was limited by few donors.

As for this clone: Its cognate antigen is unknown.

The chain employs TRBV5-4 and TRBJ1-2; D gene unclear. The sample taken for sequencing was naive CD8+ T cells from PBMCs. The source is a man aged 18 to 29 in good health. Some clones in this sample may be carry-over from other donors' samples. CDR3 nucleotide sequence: TGTGCCAGCAGCTTGGGCATGCAACTAGCTAACTATGGCTACACCTTC. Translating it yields CASSLGMQLANYGYTF.